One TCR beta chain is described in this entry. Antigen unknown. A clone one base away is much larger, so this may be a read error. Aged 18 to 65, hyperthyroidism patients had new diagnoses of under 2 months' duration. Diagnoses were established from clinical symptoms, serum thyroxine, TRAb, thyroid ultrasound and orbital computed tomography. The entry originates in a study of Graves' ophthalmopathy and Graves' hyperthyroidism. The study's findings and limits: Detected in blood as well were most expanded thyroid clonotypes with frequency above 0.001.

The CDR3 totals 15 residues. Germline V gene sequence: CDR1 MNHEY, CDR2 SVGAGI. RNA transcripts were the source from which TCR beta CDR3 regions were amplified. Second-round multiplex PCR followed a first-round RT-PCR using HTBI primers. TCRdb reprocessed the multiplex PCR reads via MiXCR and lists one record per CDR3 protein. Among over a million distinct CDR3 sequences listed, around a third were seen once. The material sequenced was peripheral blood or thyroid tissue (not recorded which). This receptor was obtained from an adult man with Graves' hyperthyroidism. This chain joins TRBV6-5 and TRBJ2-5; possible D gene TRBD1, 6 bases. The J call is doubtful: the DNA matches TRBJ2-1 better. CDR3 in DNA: TGTGCCAGCAGTTGGGTCGAGGACAGCCAAGAGACCCAGTTCTTC. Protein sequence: CASSWVEDSQETQFF.